The T cell receptor beta chain under discussion was sequenced for a study of blood T cell repertoires in COVID-19 (dated by TCRdb to 2018 to 2020). Some background on the complete study: Samples covering the acute and convalescent phases of COVID-19 were provided by collaborators in the United States, Italy and Spain. The material from the prospective study consisted of cDNA or gDNA derived from T cells, B-cell-depleted T cells, or PBMCs. Subjects who had been exposed to COVID-19, were actively infected with it, or had recovered from it provided the deeply sampled blood TCRbeta repertoires that made up the dataset. The repertoires were made available in a free public database intended to serve as a resource for research on the immune response to SARS-CoV-2. The samples were drawn from two sources: the first 160 participants of the ongoing ImmuneRACE study, and 1,200 or so subjects contributed by 6 global collaborators. Sample metadata almost always included a de-identified subject ID, COVID-19 status, age in years and sex. HLA class I and class II types, where available, came from metadata supplied by the sample provider rather than from assay-based typing.

One collaborating source in Seattle enrolled patients while the patients were actively infected and followed the patients over time throughout the course of disease. Collaborating institutions collected whole blood in K2EDTA tubes following their own protocols. For TCRbeta analysis, collaborators shipped samples as frozen whole blood, isolated PBMCs, or DNA extracted from either of those sample types. TCRbeta CDR3 regions were amplified from genomic DNA using the immunoSEQ Assay, a bias-controlled multiplex PCR. On the authors' methods: The number of nucleated cells in each sample was estimated by amplification of reference gene primers within the assay. To quantify the absolute abundance of each unique TCRbeta CDR3 rearrangement, sequence reads were collapsed and filtered. Productive Simpson clonality was computed per sample as the square root of Simpson's diversity index over productive rearrangements. TCRdb carries this immuneACCESS record with in-frame sequences only. Its versions omit some clonotypes, under half of them owing to an unresolved V gene in the studies checked, with the rest unexplained. For V, J and clone size, that table is used; D and trimming come from the DNA. The sample yields fewer than 350,000 clones; around 90% were counted once. The ten biggest clones cover around 6.8% of the sample.

Here is what the overall study found, with its caveats: Clinical and demographic metadata were provided uncurated, with the amount varying by source and participant.

In the case of this clone: No cognate antigen has been identified for it. No quality values exist for individual bases; no much larger clone is one base distant.

This clonotype was obtained from a woman aged 25 to 39 with COVID-19, enrolled during active disease. Sample: peripheral blood.

The sequenced DNA is TGTGCCAGCAGCTTAGCCGGAGGACCGGCGATACATACGCAGTATTTT. It translates as CASSLAGGPAIHTQYF. The chain links TRBV7-9 with TRBJ2-3; TRBD2 is perhaps the D gene, given 5 matching bases. From the cysteine through the phenylalanine, the CDR3 covers 16 amino acids. The sequence is cut down to CDR3 DNA, 48 bases in frame from base 1. V is clipped by 0 bases and J by 7 bases, and the sequence between their germline boundaries is 17 bases long. The germline V gene (reference sequence) specifies SEHNR as CDR1 and FQNEAQ as CDR2.